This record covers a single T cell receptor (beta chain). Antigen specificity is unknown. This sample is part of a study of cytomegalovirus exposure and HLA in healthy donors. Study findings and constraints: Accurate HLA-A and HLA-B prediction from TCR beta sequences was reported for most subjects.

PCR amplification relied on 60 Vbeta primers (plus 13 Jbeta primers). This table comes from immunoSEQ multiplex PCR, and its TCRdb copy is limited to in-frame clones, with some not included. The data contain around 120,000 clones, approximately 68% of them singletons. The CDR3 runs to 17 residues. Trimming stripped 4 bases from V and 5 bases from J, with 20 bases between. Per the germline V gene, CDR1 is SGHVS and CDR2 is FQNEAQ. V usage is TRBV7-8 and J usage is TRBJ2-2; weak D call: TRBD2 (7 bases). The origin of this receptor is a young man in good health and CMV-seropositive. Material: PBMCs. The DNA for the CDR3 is TGTGCCAGCAGCTCCCTAGGGGGGGGAGTGGGGACCGGGGAGCTGTTTTTT. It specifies CASSSLGGGVGTGELFF.